This T cell receptor (beta chain) appears in the sequencing data of a study of vaccination effects on CD4 cells after COVID-19 (dated 2022 in TCRdb). Looking at the study overall: Post-vaccine samples across the study were collected a median of 72 days after the second dose, with a range of 14 to 241. Cultures from other donors in the study were sequenced with the Oncomine TCR Beta short-read assay on an Illumina iSeq 100. In both COVID-19 convalescent patients and infection-naive vaccine recipients, the study compared SARS-CoV-2 spike-specific CD4+ TCR repertoires from before mRNA vaccination with those from after it. A total of more than 8 COVID-19 convalescent patients and a handful of SARS-CoV-2-naive healthy vaccine recipients were included in the full study.

The library relied on the immunoSEQ multiplex PCR assay. TCR beta CDR3 sequencing was performed on DNA from the cultured, isolated CD4+ T cells. For the original study's pipeline: The analysis removed non-productive TCR sequences, trimmed reads to the CDR3 region, and retained only CDR3s that were 7 or more amino acids long. The MANAFEST web app was used to pick out antigen-specific clonotypes by comparing their expansion in peptide wells with that in reference cultures. To count as positive, a clone had to show expansion at FDR<0.05 compared with the reference and with all other wells, an odds ratio above 5, and a frequency above 0.1% in two replicate wells. A clonotype was called cross-reactive if it was significantly expanded both in SARS-CoV-2 spike wells and in at least one common cold coronavirus spike condition. CDR3 similarity was assessed by Levenshtein distance with the stringdist R package, and unrooted trees were built with ape in R 3.6.1. Sourced from immuneACCESS, this table was stored by TCRdb with only in-frame sequences that have V and J called. A share of the clones is absent; for the studies checked, an unresolved V gene accounts for under half, and the remainder has no known explanation. V, J and clone size are taken as reported in that table, and D and trimming were inferred from the DNA itself. The sample yields some 27,000 clones; about 73% were counted once. Clones ranked in the top ten supply about a tenth of the sample.

What the research found in general, with its limitations: The study was limited by a small number of convalescent patients and lacked early post-infection timepoints. Both infection-induced and vaccine-induced clones contracted markedly at late post-vaccination timepoints, which is consistent with waning T cell responses. In healthy vaccine recipients, vaccine-induced clones were almost all SARS-CoV-2 mono-reactive, with only 1 of 255 being cross-reactive with common cold coronaviruses.

For this clone: There is no known antigen for this receptor. The input lacks base qualities; no much larger clone sits a single base away.

The ViraFEST assay stimulated PBMC with viral peptide pools and then used TCR sequencing to identify antigen-specific CD4+ T cell clonotypes by expansion. After less than eleven days of culture, CD4+ T cells were isolated with the EasySep CD4+ T cell isolation kit. Two doses of either the BNT162b2 or the mRNA-1273 mRNA SARS-CoV-2 vaccine were administered to participants. Healthy vaccine recipients had no prior SARS-CoV-2 infection, confirmed by negative nucleocapsid antibodies before and after vaccination. Some 2 million PBMC per well were cultured in IMDM with around 5.3% human AB serum, about 9.4 IU/ml IL-2 and gentamicin, plus 10 ug/ml peptides. Half of the culture medium was replaced with fresh IL-2-containing medium on days 3 and 7. Each peptide stimulation condition was cultured in triplicate wells unless otherwise noted. Using Ficoll-Paque Plus gradient centrifugation, PBMC were separated from whole blood and then either used fresh or cryopreserved at -140C. The overlapping peptide pools covered the spike proteins of SARS-CoV-2 and of the common cold coronaviruses HCoV-NL63, HCoV-OC43 and HCoV-229E. Genomic DNA was extracted from cultured CD4+ T cells with the QIAamp micro DNA kit.

Measured from the cysteine to the phenylalanine, the CDR3 is 18 residues long. Kept here is only the CDR3 DNA, which spans 54 bases and is read in frame from base 1. CDR1 and CDR2, looked up from the germline V gene, are SGHRS and YFSETQ. From V the trimming removes 4 bases and from J it removes 4 bases, while the gene matches leave 13 bases of the junction unaccounted for. This chain is built from TRBV5-1 and TRBJ2-1, with TRBD2 identical over 11 junction bases. The input for sequencing was CD4+ T cells from PBMCs cultured with HCoV-NL63 spike peptides, taken after COVID-19 vaccination. This specimen's cell subset or site label, per the study, means: HCoV-NL63 spike overlapping peptide pool stimulation. This TCR was recovered from a human donor who received a COVID-19 vaccine. This receptor has the CDR3 CASSPIPLAGGWYNEQFF. At the DNA level, the sequence is TGCGCCAGCAGCCCTATACCTCTAGCGGGAGGATGGTACAATGAGCAGTTCTTC.